This entry lists 19 T cell receptor beta chains sequenced from one sample in a study of blood T cell repertoires in COVID-19. The method was immunoSEQ multiplex PCR; TCRdb's version includes in-frame clones alone and lacks a portion of them. The repertoire has approximately 330,000 clones, roughly 86% of them found once; the top ten carry approximately 9.9%. Sequencing was performed on peripheral blood. These receptors originate from a man under 40 with COVID-19, enrolled during active disease.

This chain joins TRBV7-2 and TRBJ1-2, with 8 nucleotides matching TRBD1. The trim removed 5 bases at V and 1 base at J, leaving 9 bases unmatched. Germline assignment: CDR1 SGHTA and CDR2 FQGNSA. The CDR3 spans 16 residues. As DNA, the CDR3 is TGTGCCAGCAGCCCCAGGGGGCTGAAGATTAACTATGGCTACACCTTC. It specifies CASSPRGLKINYGYTF. Full variable domain (remainder filled in from reference TRBV7-2 and TRBJ1-2): GAGVSQSPSNKVTEKGKDVELRCDPISGHTALYWYRQSLGQGLEFLIYFQGNSAPDKSGLPSDRFSAERTGGSVSTLTIQRTQQEDSAVYLCASSPRGLKINYGYTFGSGTRLTVV.

The genes are TRBV27 and TRBJ2-7, with 7 nucleotides matching TRBD1. Germline V gives CDR1 MNHEY, CDR2 SMNVEV (reference sequence). V was clipped by 2 bases and J by 1 base; unmatched bases: 2. The CDR3 covers 14 residues. CDR3 DNA: TGTGCCAGCAGTTTACAGACAGGGTCCTACGAGCAGTACTTC. Translating gives CASSLQTGSYEQYF.

The chain is built from TRBV5-6 and TRBJ2-1, with 12 bases aligning to TRBD2. CDR3 length: 16 amino acids. Germline V CDR1 and CDR2: SGHDT, YYEEEE. V was pared by 1 base and J by 7 bases, with 6 bases of the junction left unmatched. CDR3 protein: CASSLLAGGLGNEQFF. DNA of the CDR3: TGTGCCAGCAGCTTGCTAGCGGGGGGGCTAGGAAATGAGCAGTTCTTC.

This clone has a handful of counts. The chain couples TRBV28 to TRBJ2-1; TRBD2 agrees at 16 bases. V gave up 6 bases and J gave up 8 bases; unmatched junction bases: 10. CDR1 and CDR2 from the germline V gene are MDHEN and SYDVKM. The CDR3 sequence is 17 residues long. Here the CDR3 reads CASSRGTSGRAGDEQFF. The CDR3 nucleotides are TGTGCCAGCAGCAGAGGGACTAGCGGGAGGGCCGGCGATGAGCAGTTCTTC.

This chain connects TRBV4-2 to TRBJ2-3, with 10 bases matching TRBD2. The germline V gene has CDR1 LGHNA and CDR2 YNFKEQ. V shed 8 bases and J 1 base; nucleotides not matched to a gene: 9. The CDR3 consists of 16 residues. The CDR3 loop reads CASRLASGSGTDTQYF. For the CDR3, the DNA is TGTGCCAGCCGCCTGGCTAGCGGGAGTGGCACAGATACGCAGTATTTT.

The chain links TRBV3-1 (or the pseudogene TRBV3-2) to TRBJ1-5; maybe TRBD1 (5 bases). CDR3 length equals 16 residues. V was clipped by 1 base and J by 5 bases, with 15 bases between them. Germline V gives CDR1 LGHDT, CDR2 YNNKEL (reference sequence). In DNA, the CDR3 is TGTGCCAGCAGCCAAGTCAGGGAATGTACTCATCAGCCCCAGCATTTT. Translation gives CASSQVRECTHQPQHF.

The chain carries TRBV10-3 and TRBJ1-5, with 11 bases matching TRBD1. In germline, CDR1 is ENHRY, CDR2 SYGVKD. The CDR3 runs to 15 residues. The V and J ends lost 2 bases and 5 bases, in that order; junction bases with no gene match: 2. The CDR3 nucleotides are TGTGCCATCAGTGAGGGACAGGGGGCCTATCAGCCCCAGCATTTT. This codes for CAISEGQGAYQPQHF.

The chain couples TRBV7-9 to TRBJ2-2, with TRBD1 matching 7 bases. V was pared by 5 bases and J by 0 bases, with 3 bases of the junction left unmatched. Germline V gene data show CDR1 as SEHNR and CDR2 as FQNEAQ (reference sequence). The CDR3 is 15 residues long. This chain's CDR3 is CASSHRGANTGELFF. CDR3 sequence (DNA): TGTGCCAGCAGCCACAGGGGAGCGAACACCGGGGAGCTGTTTTTT.

The chain combines TRBV23-1 with TRBJ2-5, with 10 bases aligning to TRBD1. TRBV23-1 is recorded as an ORF, its role being uncertain. J gave up 5 bases and V 4 bases, and 10 bases lay outside the gene matches. The CDR3 totals 16 residues. This chain's CDR3 is CASSRGQGMKGETQYF. The CDR3 region has the DNA TGCGCCAGCAGTCGGGGACAGGGGATGAAGGGGGAGACCCAGTACTTC.

The genes are TRBV29-1 and TRBJ1-2; TRBD1 matches 10 bases. The germline V gene has CDR1 SQVTM and CDR2 ANQGSEA. The V segment lost 5 bases and the J segment 6 bases; nucleotides outside the gene matches: 12. The CDR3 extends over 15 amino acids. The CDR3 is CSVFQWDRGWNGYTF. The CDR3 region has the DNA TGCAGCGTTTTTCAGTGGGACAGGGGATGGAATGGCTACACCTTC.

This clone was seen a single time. The rearrangement uses TRBV4-2 and TRBJ2-6; possibly TRBD1 for D (6 bases). The CDR3 is 16 amino acids. Germline lookup yields CDR1 LGHNA and CDR2 YNFKEQ. Trimming took 0 bases from V and 2 from J, leaving 8 bases between them. Here the CDR3 reads CASSQDQGPGANVLTF. The DNA of the CDR3 is TGTGCCAGCAGCCAAGACCAGGGGCCTGGGGCCAACGTCCTGACTTTC.

The CDR3 DNA is TGTGCCACCAGTGCAGGGGGCCATGGCTACACCTTC. Encoded protein: CATSAGGHGYTF. The V and J genes are TRBV24-1 and TRBJ1-2, with 8 bases aligning to TRBD1. V dropped 5 bases and J dropped 6; count of bases not matched to a gene: 1. The CDR3 is made up of 12 amino acids. CDR1 and CDR2 from the germline V gene are KGHDR and SFDVKD.

This clone was counted between two and nine times. The gene calls are TRBV12-5 and TRBJ1-6, with 9 positions matching TRBD1. This CDR3 comprises 16 residues. The V gene's germline CDR1 is LGHNT and CDR2 FRNRAP. V lost 3 bases, J lost 7 bases, and 7 bases stayed unmatched. The CDR3 is CASGFPRQGENSPLHF. The DNA of the CDR3 is TGTGCTAGTGGTTTCCCTCGACAGGGGGAGAATTCACCCCTCCACTTT. The variable domain in full, completed from reference TRBV12-5 and TRBJ1-6, reads DARVTQTPRHKVTEMGQEVTMRCQPILGHNTVFWYRQTMMQGLELLAYFRNRAPLDDSGMPKDRFSAEMPDATLATLKIQPSEPRDSAVYFCASGFPRQGENSPLHFGNGTRLTVT.

The J gene is TRBJ2-2, the V gene TRBV6-5, with 8 positions matching TRBD1. V trimming: 6 bases; J trimming: 7 bases; junction bases outside the gene matches: 10. This CDR3 region has 15 residues. Per the germline V gene, CDR1 is MNHEY and CDR2 is SVGAGI. For the CDR3, the DNA is TGTGCCAGCAGCCCAGCCAGGGGGCCTGTCGGGGAGCTGTTTTTT. Protein sequence: CASSPARGPVGELFF.

This rearrangement joins TRBV7-2 to TRBJ1-4, with 10 nucleotides matching TRBD1. CDR1 and CDR2 (germline): SGHTA, FQGNSA. The CDR3 totals 16 residues. With V trimmed by 1 base and J by 4 bases, 3 bases remained unmatched. The CDR3 nucleotides read TGTGCCAGCAGCTTAGTGTGGACAGGGGGTAATGAAAAACTGTTTTTT. This sequence encodes CASSLVWTGGNEKLFF.

This clone came up once. This rearrangement joins TRBV19 to TRBJ1-5; 8 positions match TRBD1. This CDR3 spans 16 amino acids. Germline loops: CDR1 LNHDA, CDR2 SQIVND (reference sequence). V shed 6 bases, J shed 1 base, and the junction held 8 bases outside the gene matches. The DNA for the CDR3 is TGTGCCAGTAGGACTAGGACAGGGCCAAGCAATCAGCCCCAGCATTTT. Amino acids: CASRTRTGPSNQPQHF.

The rearrangement links TRBV11-2 to TRBJ1-5; the match to TRBD1 covers 7 bases. CDR1 and CDR2 (germline): SGHAT, FQNNGV. The CDR3 is 13 residues long. J gave up 5 bases and V 5 bases, and 3 bases lay outside the gene matches. CDR3 in DNA: TGTGCCAGCAGCCACGACAGGGATCAGCCCCAGCATTTT. Its protein is CASSHDRDQPQHF.

The V gene is TRBV7-2, the J gene TRBJ2-3; no definite D call. Trimming removed 5 bases from V and 7 bases from J, with 13 bases in between. The CDR3 totals 13 residues. Germline V lookup: CDR1 SGHTA, CDR2 FQGNSA. CDR3 bases: TGTGCCAGCAGCCCACCAGGTGGATATACGCAGTATTTT. Translated: CASSPPGGYTQYF.

The chain employs TRBV5-1 and TRBJ2-5; TRBD2 might be the D (5 bases). CDR3 size: 16 residues. Trimming pared 4 bases from V and 3 bases from J, leaving 19 bases between. The germline CDR1 and CDR2 sequences are SGHRS and YFSETQ. The CDR3 sequence is CASSPPGGALKETQYF. The DNA of the CDR3 is TGCGCCAGCAGCCCCCCCGGAGGAGCACTTAAAGAGACCCAGTACTTC. Filled out from reference TRBV5-1 and TRBJ2-5, the complete variable domain reads KAGVTQTPRYLIKTRGQQVTLSCSPISGHRSVSWYQQTPGQGLQFLFEYFSETQRNKGNFPGRFSGRQFSNSRSEMNVSTLELGDSALYLCASSPPGGALKETQYFGPGTRLLVL.